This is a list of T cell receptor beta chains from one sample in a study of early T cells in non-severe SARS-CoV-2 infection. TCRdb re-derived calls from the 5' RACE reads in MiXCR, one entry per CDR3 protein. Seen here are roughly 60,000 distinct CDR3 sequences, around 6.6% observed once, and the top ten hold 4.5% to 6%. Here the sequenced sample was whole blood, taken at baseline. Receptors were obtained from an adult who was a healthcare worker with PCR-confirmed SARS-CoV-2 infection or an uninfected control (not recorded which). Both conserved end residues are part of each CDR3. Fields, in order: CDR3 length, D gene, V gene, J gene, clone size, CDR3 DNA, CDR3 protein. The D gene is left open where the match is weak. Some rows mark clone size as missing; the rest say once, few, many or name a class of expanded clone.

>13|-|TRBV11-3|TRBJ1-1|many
TGTGCCAGCAGCATGACAGTGAACACTGAAGCTTTCTTT
CASSMTVNTEAFF
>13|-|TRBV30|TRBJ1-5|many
TGTGCCTGGAGCTGGAGGGGCAGGCAGCCCCAGCATTTT
CAWSWRGRQPQHF
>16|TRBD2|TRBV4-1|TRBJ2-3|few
TGCGCCAGCAGCCCCCTGGCGGGGGTTAGCACAGATACGCAGTATTTT
CASSPLAGVSTDTQYF
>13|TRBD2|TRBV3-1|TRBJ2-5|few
TGTGCCAGCACCCCGGCGGGGGTAGAGACCCAGTACTTC
CASTPAGVETQYF
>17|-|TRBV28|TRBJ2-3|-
TGTGCCAGCAGTTCGGTCCCGGTGGGGTTCACGACAGATACGCAGTATTTT
CASSSVPVGFTTDTQYF
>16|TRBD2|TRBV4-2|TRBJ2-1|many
TGTGCCAGCAGCTTACGGACTAGCGGGGGGCGCAATGAGCAGTTCTTC
CASSLRTSGGRNEQFF
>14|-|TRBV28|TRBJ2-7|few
TGTGCCAGCAGCCCTTTGGGGGATAGCTACGAGCAGTACTTC
CASSPLGDSYEQYF
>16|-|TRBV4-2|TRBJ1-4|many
TGTGCCAGCAGCCAAGATCGTGGGAGGGGTTATGAAAAACTGTTTTTT
CASSQDRGRGYEKLFF
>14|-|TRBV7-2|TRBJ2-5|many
TGTGCCAGCAGCTTAGCTACCGTCCAAGAGACCCAGTACTTC
CASSLATVQETQYF
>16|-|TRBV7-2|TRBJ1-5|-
TGTGCCAGCAGCTTAGCCGCAGGGTCGAGCAATCAGCCCCAGCATTTT
CASSLAAGSSNQPQHF
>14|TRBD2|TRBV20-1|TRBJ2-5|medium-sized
TGCAGTGCTAGACTAGCGGGGGGGATAGAGACCCAGTACTTC
CSARLAGGIETQYF
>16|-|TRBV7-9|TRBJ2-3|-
TGTGCCAGCAGCGCCCGACTAGGGGGGGGGGCAGATACGCAGTATTTT
CASSARLGGGADTQYF
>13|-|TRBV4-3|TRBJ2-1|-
TGCGCCAGCAGCCAAGACTTGCGGAATGAGCAGTTCTTC
CASSQDLRNEQFF
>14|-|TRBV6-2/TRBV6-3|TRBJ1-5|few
TGTGCCAGCAGTTCCTACTACAGCAATCAGCCCCAGCATTTT
CASSSYYSNQPQHF
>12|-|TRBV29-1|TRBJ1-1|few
TGCAGCGCCTCATTGGAGGACACTGAAGCTTTCTTT
CSASLEDTEAFF
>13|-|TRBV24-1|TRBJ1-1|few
TGTGCCACCAGTGGGACTTTGAACACTGAAGCTTTCTTT
CATSGTLNTEAFF
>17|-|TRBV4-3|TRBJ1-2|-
TGCGCCAGCAGCCAACAAGGCGGGACCGGGCGTAACTATGGCTACACCTTC
CASSQQGGTGRNYGYTF
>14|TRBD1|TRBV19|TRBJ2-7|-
TGTGCCAGTAGTACTGGACAGGGGCCCTACGAGCAGTACTTC
CASSTGQGPYEQYF
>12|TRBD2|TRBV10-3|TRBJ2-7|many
TGTGCCATCGGAGCGGGGTCCTACGAGCAGTACTTC
CAIGAGSYEQYF
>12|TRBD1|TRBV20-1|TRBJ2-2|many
TGCAGTGCGACGACAGGGTTGGAGGAGCTGTTTTTT
CSATTGLEELFF
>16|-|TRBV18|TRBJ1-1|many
TGTGCCAGCTCACACACCATGACAGGACTGAACACTGAAGCTTTCTTT
CASSHTMTGLNTEAFF
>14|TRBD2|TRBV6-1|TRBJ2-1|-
TGTGCCATTTTACTAGCGGGGGGTTACAATGAGCAGTTCTTC
CAILLAGGYNEQFF
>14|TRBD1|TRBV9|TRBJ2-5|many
TGTGCCAGCAGCGCGACAGGGGGCGGTGAGACCCAGTACTTC
CASSATGGGETQYF
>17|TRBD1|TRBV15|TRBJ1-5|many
TGTGCCACCAGCAGAGATCGATTGGGACAGAGCAATCAGCCCCAGCATTTT
CATSRDRLGQSNQPQHF
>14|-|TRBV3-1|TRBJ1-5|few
TGTGCCAGCAGCCAAGTTCACGTAGATCAGCCCCAGCATTTT
CASSQVHVDQPQHF
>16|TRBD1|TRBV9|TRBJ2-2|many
TGTGCCAGCAGCGTGACCGGGACAGAGGGCACCGGGGAGCTGTTTTTT
CASSVTGTEGTGELFF
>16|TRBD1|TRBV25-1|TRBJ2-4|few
TGTGCCAGCAGCCCCTTTCGTAGGGGGCGCGAAAACATTCAGTACTTC
CASSPFRRGRENIQYF
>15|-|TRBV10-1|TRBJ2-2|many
TGCGCCACCGGGGGCCCGACAGTGAACACCGGGGAGCTGTTTTTT
CATGGPTVNTGELFF
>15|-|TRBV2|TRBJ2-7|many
TGTGCCAGCAGTGAAAGGGACGGACCCTTCTACGAGCAGTACTTC
CASSERDGPFYEQYF
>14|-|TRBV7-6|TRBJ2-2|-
TGTGCCAGCAGCCCGTTGAATAGTGGCGGGGAGCTGTTTTTT
CASSPLNSGGELFF
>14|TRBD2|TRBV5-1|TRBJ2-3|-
TGCGCCAGCAGTGGGGCGACTAGCGGGGATACGCAGTATTTT
CASSGATSGDTQYF
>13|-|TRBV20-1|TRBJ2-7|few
TGCAGTGCTAGAGATCAGGGGACCTACGAGCAGTACTTC
CSARDQGTYEQYF
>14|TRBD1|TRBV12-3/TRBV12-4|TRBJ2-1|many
TGTGCCAGCACCCTGGACAGGTTCGACAATGAGCAGTTCTTC
CASTLDRFDNEQFF
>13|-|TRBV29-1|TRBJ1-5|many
TGCAGCGTTGCAGACGGAAGCAATCAGCCCCAGCATTTT
CSVADGSNQPQHF
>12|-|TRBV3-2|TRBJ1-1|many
TGTGCCAGCAGTATACGGAACACTGAAGCTTTCTTT
CASSIRNTEAFF
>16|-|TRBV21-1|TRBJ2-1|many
TGTGCCAGCCTGCTTCGGGCCCGGGAAGCTTACAATGAGCAGTTCTTC
CASLLRAREAYNEQFF
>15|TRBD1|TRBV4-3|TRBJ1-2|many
TGCGCCAGCAGCCAAGGGACAGGGGGTAACTATGGCTACACCTTC
CASSQGTGGNYGYTF
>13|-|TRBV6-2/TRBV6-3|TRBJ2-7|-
TGTGCCAGCAGCCTACAGCCCTCCTACGAGCAGTACTTC
CASSLQPSYEQYF
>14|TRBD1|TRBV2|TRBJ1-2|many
TGTGCCAGTATACCGGGACTCCGAGGGGGCGGCTACACCTTC
CASIPGLRGGGYTF
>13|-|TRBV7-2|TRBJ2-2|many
TGTGCCAGCAGTTTTGGGGGTACCGGGGAGCTGTTTTTT
CASSFGGTGELFF
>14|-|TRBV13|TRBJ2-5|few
TGTGCCAGCAGCTCTCCGGACTATAAAGAGACCCAGTACTTC
CASSSPDYKETQYF
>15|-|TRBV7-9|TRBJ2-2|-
TGTGCCAGCAGCTTAGAGGGAATTCGCTCCGGGGAGCTGTTTTTT
CASSLEGIRSGELFF
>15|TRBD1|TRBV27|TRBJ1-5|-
TGTGCCAGCACCCCACAGGGGAATAGCAATCAGCCCCAGCATTTT
CASTPQGNSNQPQHF
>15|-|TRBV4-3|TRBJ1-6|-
TGCGCCAGCAGCCAAGATTCTCGGCAGGGGTTTCACCTCCACTTT
CASSQDSRQGFHLHF
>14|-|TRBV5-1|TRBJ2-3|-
TGCGCCAGCAGCTTTGTGGGACCCACAGATACGCAGTATTTT
CASSFVGPTDTQYF
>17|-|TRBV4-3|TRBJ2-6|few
TGCGCCAGCAGCCAAGATTGGCTCCACCAGGGGGCCAACGTCCTGACTTTC
CASSQDWLHQGANVLTF
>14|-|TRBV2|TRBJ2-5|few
TGTGCCAGCAGTCCTGACCTACAGGCAGAGACCCAGTACTTC
CASSPDLQAETQYF
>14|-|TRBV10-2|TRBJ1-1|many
TGCGCCAGCAGCTTTGCACAAGGGGATACTGAAGCTTTCTTT
CASSFAQGDTEAFF
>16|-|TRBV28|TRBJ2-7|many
TGTGCCAGCAGTTTATTAGGAGGGGGTGGCTCCTACGAGCAGTACTTC
CASSLLGGGGSYEQYF